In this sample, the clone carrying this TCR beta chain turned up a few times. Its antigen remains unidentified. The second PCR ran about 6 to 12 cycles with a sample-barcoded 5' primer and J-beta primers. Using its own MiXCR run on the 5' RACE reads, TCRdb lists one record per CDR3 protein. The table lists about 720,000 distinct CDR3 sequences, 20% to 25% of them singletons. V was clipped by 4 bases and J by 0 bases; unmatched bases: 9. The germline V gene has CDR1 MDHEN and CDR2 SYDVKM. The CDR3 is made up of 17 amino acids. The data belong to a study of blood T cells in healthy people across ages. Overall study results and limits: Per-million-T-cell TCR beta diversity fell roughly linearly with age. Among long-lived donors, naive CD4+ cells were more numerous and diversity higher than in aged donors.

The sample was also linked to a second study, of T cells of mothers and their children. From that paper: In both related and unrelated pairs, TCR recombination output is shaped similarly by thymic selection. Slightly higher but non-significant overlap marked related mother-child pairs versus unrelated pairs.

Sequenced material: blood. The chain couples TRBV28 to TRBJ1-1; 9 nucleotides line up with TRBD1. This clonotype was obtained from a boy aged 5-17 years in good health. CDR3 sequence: CASSSVPGQGMNTEAFF. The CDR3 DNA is TGTGCCAGCAGTTCGGTCCCGGGACAGGGAATGAACACTGAAGCTTTCTTT. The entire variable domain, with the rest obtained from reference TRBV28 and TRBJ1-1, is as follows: DVKVTQSSRYLVKRTGEKVFLECVQDMDHENMFWYRQDPGLGLRLIYFSYDVKMKEKGDIPEGYSVSREKKERFSLILESASTNQTSMYLCASSSVPGQGMNTEAFFGQGTRLTVV.